Sequencing of this TCR beta chain was carried out in a study of shared clonotypes between healthy human individuals. Overall study context: The plates for each donor numbered three CD4 naive, three CD4 memory, two CD8 naive and one CD8 memory.

CD45RO-negative, CCR7-selected cells formed the naive CD8 fraction, which excluded terminally differentiated effector memory CD45RA+ cells. Sequenced by immunoSEQ multiplex PCR; TCRdb stores in-frame clones only, minus some. The sample includes more than 2 million clones, 93% of them seen just once. V lost 4 bases, J lost 4 bases, and 14 bases lay in between. From germline, CDR1 is MNHNS and CDR2 SASEGT. The CDR3 sequence is 15 residues long. General study findings and limits: Large depth notwithstanding, sorted-subset sequencing proved incomplete by rarefaction. Lower generation probabilities were found for non-shared clonotypes than for those shared by all four donors.

The table lists this clone with a count of one. Its antigen remains unidentified. The sample consisted of naive CD8+ T cells from PBMCs. This chain uses TRBV6-1 with TRBJ1-5, with D possibly TRBD1 on 5 matching bases. The TCR originated in a man younger than 35 in good health. Some clones in this sample may be carry-over from other donors' samples. CDR3 residues: CASSVGRDGNQPQHF. CDR3 in DNA: TGTGCCAGCAGTGTTGGCAGGGATGGGAATCAGCCCCAGCATTTT.